A single sample is the source of the 31 T cell receptor beta chains below, sequenced in a study of shared clonotypes between healthy human individuals (TCRdb year 2020). CD8 naive samples were obtained by positive selection for CCR7 among CD45RO-negative cells, yielding a CD45RA+CCR7+ population from which TemRA cells were excluded. Library creation used the immunoSEQ multiplex PCR assay. This is the immuneACCESS table as TCRdb keeps it, with only in-frame sequences that have V and J called. A part of the clones is gone; compared with another copy, unresolved V genes explain less than half, and the rest is unexplained. Recorded for this sample are about 2.1 million clones; around 93% of them occurred a single time. The ten largest clones capture over 1.5% of the sample. The sample taken for sequencing was naive CD8+ T cells from PBMCs. Reading the label with the study, this specimen's cell subset or site is: CD45RA+CCR7+. The origin of the receptors is a man between 18 and 35 years old in good health. Some clones in this sample may be carry-over from other donors' samples.

The chain uses TRBV10-2 and TRBJ2-1, with D maybe TRBD2 (5 bases). V dropped 6 bases and J dropped 10 bases, with 10 bases sitting between them. Germline CDR1 and CDR2: WSHSY and SAAADI. There are 11 residues in the CDR3. In DNA, the CDR3 is TGCGCCAGCAGGACTAATTACGAGCAGTTCTTC. This gives the protein CASRTNYEQFF.

The chain has TRBV28 and TRBJ2-1, with a possible D match to TRBD2 (7 bases). The CDR3 sequence is 15 residues long. Germline V gene data show CDR1 as MDHEN and CDR2 as SYDVKM. V lost 7 bases, J lost 6 bases, and 19 bases lay in between. CDR3 sequence reads: CASISRGGPPNEQFF. DNA of the CDR3: TGTGCCAGCATCTCCAGGGGAGGGCCCCCCAATGAGCAGTTCTTC.

V gene TRBV27 combines with J gene TRBJ2-1, with a weak D call TRBD2 (5 bases). This CDR3 has 14 residues. CDR1 and CDR2 from the germline V gene are MNHEY and SMNVEV (reference sequence). Trimming stripped 7 bases from V and 10 bases from J, with 20 bases between. The CDR3 nucleotides are TGTGCCAGCAAGGTGGTCGGAGGCCGGGCGGAGCAGTTCTTC. Translation: CASKVVGGRAEQFF.

V gene TRBV7-8 combines with J gene TRBJ2-7; a weak D match, TRBD2 (5 bases). The germline gives CDR1 SGHVS, CDR2 FQNEAQ. V gave up 4 bases and J gave up 5 bases, with 15 bases separating them. The CDR3 is 14 amino acids. Here the CDR3 reads CASSWHPGGDEQYF. CDR3 DNA sequence: TGTGCCAGCAGCTGGCATCCCGGAGGTGACGAGCAGTACTTC.

The chain carries TRBV2 and TRBJ2-5, with a tentative D call TRBD2 (5 bases). Trimming took off 1 base at V and 5 bases at J, with 23 bases between the two ends. The CDR3 is 18 amino acids. CDR1 and CDR2 (germline): SNHLY, FYNNEI. CDR3 amino acids: CASSEDGSAGGLGETQYF. The CDR3 region has the DNA TGTGCCAGCAGTGAAGACGGCTCGGCGGGCGGCCTCGGGGAGACCCAGTACTTC.

This chain links TRBV5-4 with TRBJ2-7; the D gene is possibly TRBD1 (5 bases). The CDR3 consists of 17 residues. Germline V lookup: CDR1 SGHNT, CDR2 YYREEE (reference sequence). V was cut by 0 bases and J by 3 bases, with 19 bases left in between. CDR3 DNA: TGTGCCAGCAGCTTGGGGAACCCCAGGGAAGAGAACTACGAGCAGTACTTC. It yields the protein CASSLGNPREENYEQYF.

J is TRBJ2-7 and V is TRBV27; tentative D call: TRBD2 (7 bases). Between the trimmed V and J ends, which lost 5 bases and 3 bases, there was a span of 17 bases. Germline assignment: CDR1 MNHEY and CDR2 SMNVEV (reference sequence). The CDR3 runs to 15 residues. The CDR3 here is CASSPSEGGLYEQYF. The CDR3 DNA reads TGTGCCAGCAGTCCCAGTGAGGGGGGGCTCTACGAGCAGTACTTC.

The chain has TRBV29-1 and TRBJ2-1, with 12 bases fitting TRBD2. CDR3 size: 15 residues. V gave up 4 bases and J gave up 6 bases; unmatched junction bases: 7. Germline lookup yields CDR1 SQVTM and CDR2 ANQGSEA. CDR3 in amino acids: CSVAKTSGRINEQFF. For the CDR3, the DNA is TGCAGCGTTGCTAAGACTAGCGGGAGAATCAATGAGCAGTTCTTC.

The chain employs TRBV5-4 and TRBJ2-3; 10 bases align to TRBD2. The ends lost 3 bases at V and 0 bases at J; junction bases unmatched: 13. CDR1 SGHNT and CDR2 YYREEE come from the germline V gene (reference sequence). The CDR3 is 19 residues long. The CDR3 DNA reads TGTGCCAGCAGCTACAGGGAATTAGCGGGAGGAGTCAGCACAGATACGCAGTATTTT. Its translation: CASSYRELAGGVSTDTQYF.

The chain combines TRBV4-3 with TRBJ2-7; 8 nucleotides line up with TRBD2. Germline assignment: CDR1 LGHNA and CDR2 YSLEER. This CDR3 contains 18 residues. The trim removed 4 bases at V and 2 bases at J, leaving 16 bases unmatched. The CDR3 nucleotides read TGCGCCAGCAGCCTCGAACCCCAATGGTCCGGGGGGGCCTACGAGCAGTACTTC. Its translation is CASSLEPQWSGGAYEQYF.

The chain is built from TRBV19 and TRBJ1-1; possibly TRBD1 for D (6 bases). CDR1 and CDR2 from the germline V gene are LNHDA and SQIVND (reference sequence). The CDR3 has 18 residues. V was trimmed by 2 bases and J by 3 bases, leaving 22 bases between them. CDR3 in amino acids: CASSISAGAYWGDTEAFF. Here the CDR3 DNA reads TGTGCCAGTAGTATATCGGCGGGGGCCTACTGGGGGGACACTGAAGCTTTCTTT.

This clone was recorded a few times. CDR3 sequence (DNA): TGTGCCAGCAGCCAAGATGTACTCTATGGCTACACCTTC. Its protein is CASSQDVLYGYTF. The rearrangement uses TRBV14 and TRBJ1-2; D not resolved. The V gene's germline CDR1 is SGHDN and CDR2 FVKESK. CDR3 length: 13 residues. Deletions cut 0 bases from V and 4 bases from J, with 6 bases between.

V usage is TRBV6-4 and J usage is TRBJ2-7, with 8 nucleotides matching TRBD1. This CDR3 has 15 amino acids. Germline values: CDR1 MRHNA, CDR2 SNTAGT. J gave up 2 bases and V 7 bases, and 10 bases lay outside the gene matches. CDR3 protein: CASIQDRGFPYEQYF. CDR3 DNA: TGTGCCAGCATCCAAGACAGGGGATTCCCCTACGAGCAGTACTTC.

This chain uses TRBV10-3 with TRBJ2-1, with 10 bases identical to TRBD1. CDR1 and CDR2 from the germline V gene are ENHRY and SYGVKD. The V gene end was trimmed by 7 bases and the J gene end by 9 bases; junction bases not matched to a gene: 6. This CDR3 contains 13 residues. In DNA, the CDR3 is TGTGCCATCACTACGACAGGGGGCAGTGAGCAGTTCTTC. Protein: CAITTTGGSEQFF.

This clone was detected only once. The chain employs TRBV7-2 and TRBJ2-1, with D perhaps being TRBD1 or TRBD2 (5 bases each). The ends were cut back, 5 bases at V and 0 bases at J, with 14 bases in the middle. The germline V gene has CDR1 SGHTA and CDR2 FQGNSA. The CDR3 runs to 16 residues. The CDR3 spells CASSLVDGGSYNEQFF. CDR3 nucleotide sequence: TGTGCCAGCAGCCTGGTTGATGGGGGCTCCTACAATGAGCAGTTCTTC.

With regard to this clone: This sample also contains other DNA sequences that code for the same CDR3. The chain uses TRBV11-2 and TRBJ2-7, with a tentative D call TRBD2 (5 bases). CDR3 size: 13 residues. With 5 bases removed from V and 0 bases from J, the gap between germline ends came to 8 bases. Germline CDR1 reads SGHAT; CDR2 reads FQNNGV. CDR3 protein: CASSGGSSYEQYF. Written as DNA, the CDR3 is TGTGCCAGCAGCGGAGGAAGCTCCTACGAGCAGTACTTC. The whole variable domain, filled in from reference TRBV11-2 and TRBJ2-7, reads EAGVAQSPRYKIIEKRQSVAFWCNPISGHATLYWYQQILGQGPKLLIQFQNNGVVDDSQLPKDRFSAERLKGVDSTLKIQPAKLEDSAVYLCASSGGSSYEQYFGPGTRLTVT.

The chain employs TRBV27 and TRBJ1-5, with no clear D. V lost 3 bases, J lost 0 bases, and 9 bases lay in between. This CDR3 comprises 15 residues. Per the germline V gene, CDR1 is MNHEY and CDR2 is SMNVEV (reference sequence). CDR3 residues: CASSLAQYSNQPQHF. Here the CDR3 DNA reads TGTGCCAGCAGTTTGGCCCAGTATAGCAATCAGCCCCAGCATTTT.

As to this clone: Within the sample, other DNA sequences also encode this same CDR3. V and J are TRBV28 and TRBJ2-7; D tentatively fits TRBD1 or TRBD2 (5 bases each). Germline V gene sequence: CDR1 MDHEN, CDR2 SYDVKM. V lost 8 bases and J lost 2, with 13 bases in between. The length of the CDR3 is 13 residues. DNA of the CDR3: TGTGCCAGCCGGGACCCCCCTGCCTACGAGCAGTACTTC. Translated: CASRDPPAYEQYF.

The J gene is TRBJ1-5, the V gene TRBV15, with D maybe TRBD1 (5 bases). The CDR3 consists of 15 residues. Looked up from germline, CDR1 is LNHNV and CDR2 is YYDKDF (reference sequence). Trimming removed 0 bases from V and 6 bases from J, with 12 bases in between. CDR3 DNA sequence: TGTGCCACCAGCAGAGATTCGGGAGGGGTTCAGCCCCAGCATTTT. Translation: CATSRDSGGVQPQHF.

The rearrangement joins TRBV11-2 to TRBJ2-7; D uncertain. The germline gives CDR1 SGHAT, CDR2 FQNNGV. CDR3 length: 16 amino acids. Trimming left V 5 bases short and J 2 bases short, with 19 bases between. The CDR3 region has the DNA TGTGCCAGCAGCCTAAATTTGGACGGTTCACCCTACGAGCAGTACTTC. Encoded protein: CASSLNLDGSPYEQYF.

The chain combines TRBV19 with TRBJ2-2; the D is unclear. Looked up from germline, CDR1 is LNHDA and CDR2 is SQIVND (reference sequence). This CDR3 region has 14 residues. Trimming cost V 7 bases and J 6 bases, with 15 bases left between them. The DNA for the CDR3 is TGTGCCAGTAAGGTTACTTTAATCGCCGGGGAGCTGTTTTTT. It yields the protein CASKVTLIAGELFF.

The chain links TRBV27 to TRBJ2-7, with TRBD2 matching over 7 bases. This CDR3 region has 14 residues. V dropped 3 bases and J dropped 2; count of bases not matched to a gene: 4. Germline V gene lookup returns CDR1 MNHEY and CDR2 SMNVEV (reference sequence). CDR3 sequence (DNA): TGTGCCAGCAGTTTTCGCGGGAGCGCCTACGAGCAGTACTTC. Encoded protein: CASSFRGSAYEQYF.

The chain joins TRBV9 to TRBJ1-2, with unresolved D. Trimming stripped 3 bases from V and 1 base from J, with 7 bases between. Per the germline V gene, CDR1 is SGDLS and CDR2 is YYNGEE. The CDR3 sequence is 13 residues long. The CDR3 here is CASSGWSNYGYTF. The CDR3 coding sequence is TGTGCCAGCAGCGGGTGGAGTAACTATGGCTACACCTTC.

This chain's CDR3 is CASSLDRNTGELFF. CDR3 nucleotide sequence: TGTGCCAGCAGCTTAGACAGGAACACCGGGGAGCTGTTTTTT. V and J are TRBV7-9 and TRBJ2-2; D is unresolved. The CDR3 consists of 14 residues. The germline V gene has CDR1 SEHNR and CDR2 FQNEAQ (reference sequence). V was clipped by 1 base and J by 1 base, with 4 bases between them.

The chain is built from TRBV27 and TRBJ2-7, with TRBD1 identical over 10 bases. J was trimmed by 5 bases and V by 4 bases; bases with no gene match: 11. The length of the CDR3 is 16 residues. From germline, CDR1 is MNHEY and CDR2 SMNVEV (reference sequence). In DNA form, the CDR3 reads TGTGCCAGCAGTTCGTCCCCGGGACAGGGGAAGAACGAGCAGTACTTC. Translating gives CASSSSPGQGKNEQYF.

The DNA for the CDR3 is TGTGCCAGCAGCCTGTACAGGGGGGACACTGAAGCTTTCTTT. It encodes CASSLYRGDTEAFF. The chain joins TRBV7-2 to TRBJ1-1; 8 bases are shared with TRBD1. The CDR3 has 14 residues. J lost 3 bases, V lost 5 bases, and 5 bases had no gene match. Germline V CDR1 and CDR2: SGHTA, FQGNSA.

The V gene is TRBV11-2, the J gene TRBJ2-7, with 7 bases lining up with TRBD1. The germline CDR1 and CDR2 sequences are SGHAT and FQNNGV. There are 15 residues in the CDR3. The junction had 10 bases not matched to a gene; V was cut back by 5 bases and J by 3 bases. CDR3 sequence (DNA): TGTGCCAGCAGCCAGTCGGGACAGCCGATCTACGAGCAGTACTTC. It specifies CASSQSGQPIYEQYF.

The chain joins TRBV4-1 to TRBJ2-1; D unresolved. CDR3 length equals 15 residues. Trimming cost V 2 bases and J 5 bases, with 13 bases left between them. Germline lookup yields CDR1 MGHRA and CDR2 YSYEKL. CDR3 nucleotides: TGCGCCAGCAGCCAACCACTACTCCCAAACAATGAGCAGTTCTTC. As protein: CASSQPLLPNNEQFF.

This sequence joins TRBV13 and TRBJ2-2, with a tentative D call TRBD2 (6 bases). Trimming cost V 4 bases and J 4 bases, with 16 bases left between them. This CDR3 region has 16 residues. Per the germline V gene, CDR1 is PRHDT and CDR2 is FYEKMQ (reference sequence). CDR3 sequence (DNA): TGTGCCAGCAGCTCCCGGGTAGCGGCCGTCACCGGGGAGCTGTTTTTT. This sequence encodes CASSSRVAAVTGELFF.

This clone was counted a few times. The chain joins TRBV7-9 to TRBJ2-5, with D possibly being TRBD1 (5 bases). The ends were cut back, 1 base at V and 3 bases at J, with 6 bases in the middle. CDR1 and CDR2 (germline): SEHNR, FQNEAQ (reference sequence). The CDR3 runs to 13 residues. CDR3: CASSLGQKETQYF. DNA of the CDR3: TGTGCCAGCAGCTTAGGACAGAAAGAGACCCAGTACTTC.

In its sample, this clone was seen once. The J gene is TRBJ1-2, the V gene TRBV7-9, with a tentative D call TRBD1 (6 bases). The CDR3 is made up of 16 amino acids. The germline V and J ends were trimmed by 2 bases and 2 bases, with 15 bases remaining between them. The germline V gene encodes CDR1 SEHNR and CDR2 FQNEAQ (reference sequence). The CDR3 coding sequence is TGTGCCAGCAGCTTACCCGAGGGGGAAACAAACTATGGCTACACCTTC. Its protein is CASSLPEGETNYGYTF. Drawing the rest from reference TRBV7-9 and TRBJ1-2, the complete variable domain is DTGVSQNPRHKITKRGQNVTFRCDPISEHNRLYWYRQTLGQGPEFLTYFQNEAQLEKSRLLSDRFSAERPKGSFSTLEIQRTEQGDSAMYLCASSLPEGETNYGYTFGSGTRLTVV.